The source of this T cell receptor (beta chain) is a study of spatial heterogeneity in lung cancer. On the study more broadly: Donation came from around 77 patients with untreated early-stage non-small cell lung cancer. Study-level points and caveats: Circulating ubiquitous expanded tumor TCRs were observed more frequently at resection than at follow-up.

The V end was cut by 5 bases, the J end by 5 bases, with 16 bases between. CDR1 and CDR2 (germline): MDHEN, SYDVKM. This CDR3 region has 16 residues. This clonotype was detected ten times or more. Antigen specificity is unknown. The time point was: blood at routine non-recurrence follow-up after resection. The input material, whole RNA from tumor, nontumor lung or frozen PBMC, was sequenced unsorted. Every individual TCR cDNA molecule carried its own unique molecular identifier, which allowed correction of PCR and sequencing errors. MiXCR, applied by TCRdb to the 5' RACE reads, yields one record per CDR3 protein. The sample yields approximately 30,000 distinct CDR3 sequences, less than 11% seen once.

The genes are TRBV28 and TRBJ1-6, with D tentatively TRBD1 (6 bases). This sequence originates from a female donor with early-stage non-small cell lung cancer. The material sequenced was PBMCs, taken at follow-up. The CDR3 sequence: CASSLPGQSDNSPLHF. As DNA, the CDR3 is TGTGCCAGCAGTCTCCCCGGACAGTCCGATAATTCACCCCTCCACTTT.